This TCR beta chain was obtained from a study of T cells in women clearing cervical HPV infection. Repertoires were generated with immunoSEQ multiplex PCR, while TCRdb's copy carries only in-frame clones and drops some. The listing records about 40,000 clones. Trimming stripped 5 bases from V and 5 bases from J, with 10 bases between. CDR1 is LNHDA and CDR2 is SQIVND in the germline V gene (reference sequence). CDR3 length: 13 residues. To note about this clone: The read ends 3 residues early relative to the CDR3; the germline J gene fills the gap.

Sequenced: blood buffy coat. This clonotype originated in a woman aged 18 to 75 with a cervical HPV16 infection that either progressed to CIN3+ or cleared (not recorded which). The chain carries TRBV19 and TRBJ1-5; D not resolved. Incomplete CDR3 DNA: TGTGCCAGTAGTGGGTTGAGGGATCAGCCC. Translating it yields CASSGLRDQP. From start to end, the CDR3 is CASSGLRDQPQHF.